What follows describes a single TCR beta chain. As yet, its antigen is unknown. The sample originates from a study of STAT5B mutations in CD4+ large granular lymphocyte leukemia. Study-wide results and limits: Without HLA matching, higher CD4+ than CD8+ T-LGLL clonality could reflect small sample size.

Some clones are missing from TCRdb's copy, which holds only in-frame ones; the method was immunoSEQ multiplex PCR. The sample records roughly 34,000 clones, 80% to 90% being singletons. The length of the CDR3 is 16 residues. Per germline, CDR1 LNHDA and CDR2 SQIVND (reference sequence). The V end lost 5 bases, the J end lost 6 bases, and 19 bases lay between the germline ends. The chain couples TRBV19 to TRBJ1-4; weak D call: TRBD1 (5 bases). This receptor was obtained from a human donor in good health. The source material was CD4+ T cells from blood buffy coats. The CDR3 coding sequence is TGTGCCAGTAGTCCCGAAGGGGCAGCATCCGATGAAAAACTGTTTTTT. It is translated as CASSPEGAASDEKLFF.